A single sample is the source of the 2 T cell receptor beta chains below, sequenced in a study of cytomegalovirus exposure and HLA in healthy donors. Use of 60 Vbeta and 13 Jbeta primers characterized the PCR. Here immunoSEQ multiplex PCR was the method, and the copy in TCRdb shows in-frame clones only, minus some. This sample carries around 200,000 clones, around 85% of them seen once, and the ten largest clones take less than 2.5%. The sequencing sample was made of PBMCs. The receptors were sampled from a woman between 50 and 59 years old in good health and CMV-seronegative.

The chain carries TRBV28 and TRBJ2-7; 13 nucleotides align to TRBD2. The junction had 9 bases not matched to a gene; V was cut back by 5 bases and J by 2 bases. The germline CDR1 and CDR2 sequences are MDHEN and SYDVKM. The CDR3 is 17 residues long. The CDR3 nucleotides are TGTGCCAGCAGTCCGCCCCCTGGGACTAGCGGGGCCTACGAGCAGTACTTC. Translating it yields CASSPPPGTSGAYEQYF.

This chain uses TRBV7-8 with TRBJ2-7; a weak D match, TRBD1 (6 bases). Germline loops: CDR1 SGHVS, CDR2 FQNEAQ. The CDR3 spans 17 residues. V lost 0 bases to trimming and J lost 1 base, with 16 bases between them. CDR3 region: CASSLAMSTGISYEQYF. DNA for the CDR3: TGTGCCAGCAGCTTAGCGATGTCAACAGGGATATCCTACGAGCAGTACTTC.